The 10 T cell receptor beta chains given below trace back to one sample, sequenced in a study of cytomegalovirus exposure and HLA in healthy donors. Only in-frame clones appear in the TCRdb table, and some are missing; sequencing was by immunoSEQ multiplex PCR. This repertoire shows approximately 140,000 clones, almost 90% found once; its top ten account for approximately 8%. Sequenced: PBMCs. The receptors come from a woman aged 18-35 years in good health and CMV-seropositive.

The V gene is TRBV18, the J gene TRBJ1-5; the D gene is possibly TRBD1 (6 bases). There are 15 residues in the CDR3. V lost 2 bases and J 4 bases, leaving 12 bases between the germline ends. Germline values: CDR1 KGHSH, CDR2 LQKENI. CDR3 in amino acids: CASSPNQGLNQPQHF. CDR3 nucleotides: TGTGCCAGCTCACCAAATCAGGGGTTAAATCAGCCCCAGCATTTT.

The DNA of the CDR3 is TGTGCCAGCAGCCCCTGGGACAGGGGGGGCACTGAAGCTTTCTTT. As protein: CASSPWDRGGTEAFF. The rearrangement joins TRBV14 to TRBJ1-1, with 11 bases aligning to TRBD1. CDR1 and CDR2 from the germline V gene are SGHDN and FVKESK. V trimming: 4 bases; J trimming: 4 bases; junction bases outside the gene matches: 5. This CDR3 is built from 15 residues.

V is TRBV5-1 and J is TRBJ2-3, with 9 bases fitting TRBD2. CDR3 length: 17 residues. Trimming at V came to 4 bases and at J to 4 bases, leaving 13 bases not matched to a gene. The germline CDR1 and CDR2 sequences are SGHRS and YFSETQ. In nucleotides, the CDR3 is TGCGCCAGCAGCCCACCCCGGAGGGCGGGAGGGGCAGATACGCAGTATTTT. Its protein is CASSPPRRAGGADTQYF.

V usage is TRBV7-8 and J usage is TRBJ2-1; 7 bases agree with TRBD2. CDR3 length: 18 amino acids. In germline, CDR1 is SGHVS, CDR2 FQNEAQ. Trimming at V came to 1 base and at J to 5 bases, leaving 14 bases not matched to a gene. This CDR3 reads CASSLVSRGSKYDNEQFF. In DNA form, the CDR3 reads TGTGCCAGCAGCTTAGTAAGTCGCGGGAGTAAGTACGACAATGAGCAGTTCTTC.

The CDR3 bases are TGTGCCATCAGTGATAGCAGGCCAGAAACGGGACAGTTATATGGCTACACCTTC. It is translated as CAISDSRPETGQLYGYTF. The chain has TRBV10-3 and TRBJ1-2; the match to TRBD1 covers 7 bases. CDR3 length: 18 amino acids. V dropped 3 bases and J dropped 5; count of bases not matched to a gene: 18. Germline values: CDR1 ENHRY, CDR2 SYGVKD.

The chain combines TRBV2 with TRBJ1-3; D might be TRBD1 (5 bases). Germline-derived CDR1 and CDR2 are SNHLY and FYNNEI. V lost 1 base, J lost 2 bases, and 15 bases lay in between. This CDR3 is built from 17 residues. In nucleotides, the CDR3 is TGTGCCAGCAGTGAAGGGCGGCTCGTAGGGGCTGGAAACACCATATATTTT. This sequence encodes CASSEGRLVGAGNTIYF.

To note about this clone: Other DNA sequences in this specimen translate into the identical CDR3. This chain uses TRBV28 with TRBJ1-2, with D hard to call. CDR1 is MDHEN and CDR2 is SYDVKM in the germline V gene. The CDR3 is 12 amino acids. Between the trimmed V and J ends, which lost 3 bases and 4 bases, there was a span of 6 bases. CDR3 DNA sequence: TGTGCCAGCAGTTTGCGGGGCTATGGCTACACCTTC. Translation gives CASSLRGYGYTF.

A few counts support this clone. The gene calls are TRBV6-1 and TRBJ1-2, with 10 nucleotides matching TRBD1. CDR3 length: 14 amino acids. V shed 1 base, J shed 4 bases, and the junction held 0 bases outside the gene matches. Per germline, CDR1 MNHNS and CDR2 SASEGT. For the CDR3, the DNA is TGTGCCAGCAGTGAAGGGACAGGGGGCTATGGCTACACCTTC. Translation gives CASSEGTGGYGYTF.

In this sample, this clone turned up once. The V call is TRBV7-6, the J call TRBJ2-1; D perhaps matches TRBD1 (5 bases). CDR3 size: 15 residues. Trimming cost V 2 bases and J 0 bases, with 8 bases left between them. Germline CDR1 reads SGHVS; CDR2 reads FNYEAQ. For the CDR3, the DNA is TGTGCCAGCAGCTTACAGGGTATCTCCTACAATGAGCAGTTCTTC. Translation: CASSLQGISYNEQFF.

The J gene is TRBJ2-5, the V gene TRBV4-1, with 11 positions matching TRBD2. The germline V gene has CDR1 MGHRA and CDR2 YSYEKL. CDR3 length: 15 residues. After removal of 5 bases from V and 2 bases from J, the junction contained 4 bases not matched to a gene. As DNA, the CDR3 is TGCGCCAGCAGCGTTAGCGGGGGGGCTCAAGAGACCCAGTACTTC. Amino acids: CASSVSGGAQETQYF.